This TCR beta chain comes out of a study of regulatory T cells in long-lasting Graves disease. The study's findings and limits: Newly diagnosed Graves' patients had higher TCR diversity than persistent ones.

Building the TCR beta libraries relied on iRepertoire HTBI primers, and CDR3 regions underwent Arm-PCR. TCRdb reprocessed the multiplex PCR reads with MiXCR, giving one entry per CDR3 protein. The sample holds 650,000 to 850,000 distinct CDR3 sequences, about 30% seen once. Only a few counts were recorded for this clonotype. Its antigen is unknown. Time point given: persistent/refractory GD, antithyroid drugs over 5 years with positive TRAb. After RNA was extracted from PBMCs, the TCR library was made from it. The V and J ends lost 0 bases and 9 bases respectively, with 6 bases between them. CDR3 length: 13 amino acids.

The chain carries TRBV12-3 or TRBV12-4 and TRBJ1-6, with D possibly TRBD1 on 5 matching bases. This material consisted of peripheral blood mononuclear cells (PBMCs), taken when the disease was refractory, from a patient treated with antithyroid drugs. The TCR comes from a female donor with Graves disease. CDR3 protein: CASSLAQGSPLHF. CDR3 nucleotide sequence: TGTGCCAGCAGTTTAGCGCAGGGTTCACCCCTCCACTTT.